Listed below are T cell receptor beta chains from one sample, sequenced in a study of patients and donors after allogeneic stem cell transplantation. TCRdb processed the RT-PCR reads anew with MiXCR; each CDR3 protein has one entry. Found here are 390,000 or so distinct CDR3 sequences, around 15% of them singletons; the top ten hold roughly 7.2%. The sequenced sample consisted of blood, either unsorted or a sorted T cell fraction (not recorded which). These receptors were obtained from a human donor who was either an allogeneic HSCT recipient or a stem cell or donor lymphocyte infusion donor (not recorded which). It is not recorded whose cells these are; they may come from a transplant donor. Each CDR3 is given with its conserved first and last residue. The D gene is left open where the match is weak.

>NA|TRBV28
CASLARGSNQPQHF
>NA|TRBV20-1
CSADPADDYEQFF
>NA|TRBV5-1
CASSLAKKTEAFF
>NA|TRBV5-6
CASSLMASHTGELFF
>NA|TRBV19
CASSVLEPNTEAFF
>NA|TRBV3-1
CASSPLRGRNQPQHF
>TRBD1|TRBV12-3/TRBV12-4
CASSSSGQGYLIRQPQHF
>NA|TRBV7-9
CASSSASSSTSYNEQFF
>TRBD1|TRBV9
CASSVAKGQGFQETQYF
>TRBD1|TRBV2
CASGRQGSYEQYF
>NA|TRBV6-5
CASSYSGRVSSYNEQFF
>NA|TRBV30
CAWSRVAAAGELFF
>NA|TRBV5-1
CASSFSGPTTGELFF
>NA|TRBV5-1
CASSYRDGAYGYTF
>NA|TRBV7-2
CASSLGHYNEQFF
>TRBD1|TRBV11-1
CASSSMTGGQPQHF
>NA|TRBV12-3/TRBV12-4
CASSSGTPNTGELFF
>TRBD2|TRBV20-1
CSAIKASGGARATDTQYF
>NA|TRBV18
CASSPGTTSDEQFF
>NA|TRBV29-1
CSAKGRDEGLF
>NA|TRBV9
CASSVAGRTLEGYTF
>NA|TRBV9
CASSVAGEPKETQYF
>NA|TRBV4-1
CASSQDNSLYEQYF
>NA|TRBV6-5
CASSYGRRSLYEQYF
>NA|TRBV27
CASVRGTEAFF
>NA|TRBV6-1
CASRDRVTDTQYF
>NA|TRBV29-1
CSVELSYNEQFF
>TRBD1|TRBV30
CAFVRGSGELFF
>NA|TRBV25-1
CASSDRAANEKLFF